This T cell receptor beta chain appears in the sequencing data of a study of T cells in Graves' hyperthyroidism and ophthalmopathy. General study results and limits: The majority of expanded thyroid clonotypes above 0.001 also appeared in blood.

CDR3 length: 14 residues. V gave up 0 bases and J gave up 2 bases, with 8 bases separating them. Germline V gene lookup returns CDR1 MDHEN and CDR2 SYDVKM. Amplified TCR beta CDR3 regions came from RNA transcripts. Primed by the HTBI set, a first-round RT-PCR was run on the TCR CDR3. MiXCR, run by TCRdb on the multiplex PCR reads, gives a single entry per CDR3 protein. The repertoire holds approximately 510,000 distinct CDR3 sequences, around 50% seen once, with 44% in the top ten. Comments on this clonotype: Its antigen is still unknown.

V gene TRBV28 combines with J gene TRBJ2-7; D is uncertain. The sequence came from an adult woman with Graves' disease, either hyperthyroidism or ophthalmopathy (not recorded which). Sample: peripheral blood or thyroid tissue (not recorded which). CDR3 nucleotides: TGTGCCAGCAGTTTATGGGGCAGAGCCTACGAGCAGTACTTC. Its protein is CASSLWGRAYEQYF.